A single T cell receptor (beta chain) is shown here with its context. Its antigen is currently unknown. This sample is drawn from a study of cytomegalovirus exposure and HLA in healthy donors. Study conclusions and caveats: Based on reports, TCR beta sequences accurately predicted HLA-A and HLA-B alleles for most subjects. The investigators catalogued 150 to 200 TCR beta chains as cytomegalovirus-associated. A later analysis found that most CMV-associated TCR beta chains appeared HLA-restricted. In a later analysis, at a false discovery rate of 0.05, about 17,000 TCR beta sequences matched HLA alleles.

Trimming took off 4 bases at V and 5 bases at J, with 13 bases between the two ends. Germline lookup yields CDR1 SGDLS and CDR2 YYNGEE. The CDR3 runs to 15 residues. Primers for the PCR totalled 60 Vbeta and 13 Jbeta. Measured with immunoSEQ multiplex PCR; TCRdb has only the in-frame clones, and not every one. The sample includes roughly 170,000 clones, around 82% of them seen just once. This rearrangement joins TRBV9 to TRBJ1-6; possibly TRBD1 for D (5 bases). Sample: PBMCs. This receptor was taken from a male donor in good health and CMV-seronegative. This CDR3 is CASSLLDRNNSPLHF. DNA for the CDR3: TGTGCCAGCAGCCTTCTAGACAGAAATAATTCACCCCTCCACTTT.